The source of this T cell receptor (beta chain) is a study of early T cells in non-severe SARS-CoV-2 infection. Background on the study: Sequenced bulk RNA came from whole blood that was unsorted, and chains were unpaired. Study-level results: Private and CD4 specificities were missed by VDJdb matching, skewed to anti-spike CD8.

Individual cDNA molecules were tagged with unique molecular identifiers, the study reported. One entry per CDR3 protein, called by TCRdb with MiXCR from the 5' RACE reads. The profile covers approximately 66,000 distinct CDR3 sequences, with around 12% appearing a single time and roughly 1.2% taken by the ten largest. Germline assignment: CDR1 LNHDA and CDR2 SQIVND (reference sequence). V lost 9 bases and J lost 1; bases outside the gene matches: 6. This CDR3 has 16 residues. This clonotype has more than one count but fewer than ten. Its antigen is currently unknown. This TCR was recovered from an adult who was a healthcare worker with PCR-confirmed SARS-CoV-2 infection or an uninfected control (not recorded which). The donor label of this sample is uncertain. The sample here was whole blood, taken at baseline. The rearrangement uses TRBV19 and TRBJ1-4; 12 bases are shared with TRBD1. This CDR3 reads CASRDRGRVTNEKLFF. For the CDR3, the DNA is TGTGCCAGCCGGGACAGGGGGCGAGTAACTAATGAAAAACTGTTTTTT.